The 29 T cell receptor beta chains presented below share a single source sample, sequenced in a study of blood T cell repertoires in COVID-19. Data came from immunoSEQ multiplex PCR; TCRdb stores just in-frame clones and leaves some out. Among around 99,000 clones listed, 75% to 85% were seen once. Sequences were obtained from peripheral blood. The source of these receptors is a woman older than 75 with active or convalescent COVID-19.

The chain carries TRBV28 and TRBJ1-6; TRBD1 is a possible D gene (6 bases). Germline assignment: CDR1 MDHEN and CDR2 SYDVKM. Trimming cost V 4 bases and J 9 bases, with 16 bases left between them. The CDR3 contains 15 residues. The CDR3 DNA is TGTGCCAGCAGTTCAGGGTCAGGGGTTGGTTCACCCCTCCACTTT. This encodes CASSSGSGVGSPLHF.

The rearrangement joins TRBV5-4 to TRBJ2-7; TRBD2 agrees at 7 bases. Germline-derived CDR1 and CDR2 are SGHNT and YYREEE (reference sequence). V shed 3 bases and J 4 bases; nucleotides not matched to a gene: 4. The CDR3 has 13 residues. The CDR3 region has the DNA TGTGCCAGCAGCTCGGGAGGACGGTACGAGCAGTACTTC. It encodes CASSSGGRYEQYF.

This rearrangement joins TRBV28 to TRBJ1-5, with D unclear. The CDR3 has 14 amino acids. The germline gives CDR1 MDHEN, CDR2 SYDVKM. V lost 5 bases, J lost 4 bases, and 12 bases lay in between. The CDR3 nucleotides read TGTGCCAGCAGTATCGGGAACCTGAATCAGCCCCAGCATTTT. Translation gives CASSIGNLNQPQHF.

This clone was counted once. The chain uses TRBV10-1 and TRBJ2-3; TRBD2 is a possible D gene (6 bases). This CDR3 is 15 amino acids long. Germline-derived CDR1 and CDR2 are WNHNN and SYGVQD (reference sequence). Deletions cut 3 bases from V and 3 bases from J, with 13 bases between. This CDR3 is CASSDFAAGTDTQYF. The CDR3 bases are TGCGCCAGCAGTGATTTCGCGGCGGGGACAGATACGCAGTATTTT.

The chain employs TRBV5-5 and TRBJ1-3, with 7 bases matching TRBD1. The CDR3 consists of 15 residues. In germline, CDR1 is SGHKS, CDR2 YYEKEE (reference sequence). V lost 1 base, J lost 6 bases, and 7 bases stayed unmatched. CDR3: CASSLFQGVTNTIYF. The CDR3 DNA follows: TGTGCCAGCAGCTTGTTCCAGGGGGTAACAAACACCATATATTTT. Based on the CDR3 plus reference TRBV5-5 and TRBJ1-3, the full variable domain is DAGVTQSPTHLIKTRGQQVTLRCSPISGHKSVSWYQQVLGQGPQFIFQYYEKEERGRGNFPDRFSARQFPNYSSELNVNALLLGDSALYLCASSLFQGVTNTIYFGEGSWLTVV.

This chain connects TRBV7-8 to TRBJ2-7, with D perhaps TRBD2 (5 bases). The CDR3 loop spans 14 amino acids. V was cut by 5 bases and J by 3 bases, with 14 bases left in between. CDR1 and CDR2 (germline): SGHVS, FQNEAQ. The CDR3 bases are TGTGCCAGCAGCCCACCGGCCCGGGACTACGAGCAGTACTTC. This encodes CASSPPARDYEQYF.

CDR3 sequence: CASSVAIRGLGELFF. DNA of the CDR3: TGTGCCAGCAGCGTAGCTATCCGAGGGTTGGGGGAGCTGTTTTTT. The V gene is TRBV9, the J gene TRBJ2-2; tentatively, D is TRBD2 (5 bases). The germline V gene has CDR1 SGDLS and CDR2 YYNGEE. V gave up 0 bases and J gave up 8 bases, with 14 bases separating them. This CDR3 contains 15 residues.

This sequence joins TRBV2 and TRBJ2-5, with TRBD1 identical over 11 bases. Germline loops: CDR1 SNHLY, CDR2 FYNNEI. The J segment lost 4 bases and the V segment lost 6 bases, leaving 13 bases of the junction unmatched. The CDR3 length is 17 residues. The CDR3 DNA reads as TGTGCCAGCAGGGACAGGGGGCGCAGGCGGTTGGGAGAGACCCAGTACTTC. As protein: CASRDRGRRRLGETQYF.

The V call is TRBV28, the J call TRBJ1-6, with D possibly matching TRBD1 (5 bases). Germline V gives CDR1 MDHEN, CDR2 SYDVKM. This CDR3 spans 14 amino acids. Trimming shortened V by 6 bases and J by 7 bases, and 13 bases separated the two germline ends. In nucleotides, the CDR3 is TGTGCCAGCAGCCCGACAGTAGAGAATTCACCCCTCCACTTT. It yields the protein CASSPTVENSPLHF.

The chain joins TRBV3-1 (or the pseudogene TRBV3-2) to TRBJ2-1; D perhaps matches TRBD1 (5 bases). V was shortened by 4 bases and J by 8 bases, with 18 bases between the two germline ends. The CDR3 extends over 15 amino acids. Germline V CDR1 and CDR2: LGHDT, YNNKEL (reference sequence). The CDR3 loop is CASSPTGRNGHEQFF. CDR3 nucleotides: TGTGCCAGCAGCCCAACAGGCCGGAATGGTCATGAGCAGTTCTTC.

The chain employs TRBV5-1 and TRBJ2-5, with D perhaps TRBD2 (6 bases). Germline V CDR1 and CDR2: SGHRS, YFSETQ. There are 18 residues in the CDR3. Between the trimmed V and J ends, which lost 4 bases and 6 bases, there was a span of 28 bases. For the CDR3, the DNA is TGCGCCAGCAGCGACGGACCCCCGGGATTAGGGCGGGGAAAGACCCAGTACTTC. Translating gives CASSDGPPGLGRGKTQYF.

The chain recombines TRBV5-1 with TRBJ1-4; tentative D call: TRBD1 (6 bases). V was cut by 6 bases and J by 3 bases, with 15 bases left in between. The germline gives CDR1 SGHRS, CDR2 YFSETQ. The CDR3 has 15 amino acids. The DNA for the CDR3 is TGCGCCAGCACCAGAGGGTCAGGGGCTAATGAAAAACTGTTTTTT. Protein product: CASTRGSGANEKLFF.

This rearrangement joins TRBV5-1 to TRBJ2-2; 12 bases map to TRBD2. Germline loops: CDR1 SGHRS, CDR2 YFSETQ. J gave up 4 bases and V 5 bases, and 3 bases lay outside the gene matches. CDR3 length equals 15 residues. CDR3 residues: CASSSSGRATGELFF. The CDR3 nucleotides read TGCGCCAGCAGTTCTAGCGGGAGGGCCACCGGGGAGCTGTTTTTT. Supplemented by reference TRBV5-1 and TRBJ2-2, the full variable domain reads KAGVTQTPRYLIKTRGQQVTLSCSPISGHRSVSWYQQTPGQGLQFLFEYFSETQRNKGNFPGRFSGRQFSNSRSEMNVSTLELGDSALYLCASSSSGRATGELFFGEGSRLTVL.

The V gene is TRBV28, the J gene TRBJ1-3; D perhaps matches TRBD1 (6 bases). V shed 10 bases and J shed 2 bases, with 12 bases lying between them. Germline CDR1 MDHEN, CDR2 SYDVKM. CDR3 length: 13 amino acids. CDR3 residues: CATTRTAGNTIYF. The CDR3 DNA reads TGTGCCACGACCCGGACAGCTGGAAACACCATATATTTT.

V and J are TRBV5-5 and TRBJ1-2, with a weak D call TRBD1 (6 bases). The CDR3 consists of 15 residues. Trimming took 4 bases from V and 2 from J, leaving 15 bases between them. Germline V CDR1 and CDR2: SGHKS, YYEKEE (reference sequence). Written as DNA, the CDR3 is TGTGCCAGCAGCCCAGCGACGGGACAAAACTATGGCTACACCTTC. This sequence encodes CASSPATGQNYGYTF. The full variable domain, rest sourced from reference TRBV5-5 and TRBJ1-2, is DAGVTQSPTHLIKTRGQQVTLRCSPISGHKSVSWYQQVLGQGPQFIFQYYEKEERGRGNFPDRFSARQFPNYSSELNVNALLLGDSALYLCASSPATGQNYGYTFGSGTRLTVV.

The chain is built from TRBV29-1 and TRBJ2-5, with D uncertain. The V and J ends lost 6 bases and 5 bases respectively, with 10 bases between them. The CDR3 is 11 amino acids. Germline V lookup: CDR1 SQVTM, CDR2 ANQGSEA. The CDR3 DNA is TGCAGCGTATCTCTCCGGGAGACCCAGTACTTC. Its translation: CSVSLRETQYF.

This clone was detected a few times. The CDR3 region is CASSQAGTSGSADTQYF. The CDR3 coding sequence is TGCGCCAGCAGCCAAGCGGGGACTAGCGGGAGTGCAGATACGCAGTATTTT. This chain links TRBV4-1 with TRBJ2-3, with TRBD2 matching over 14 bases. V lost 1 base, J lost 4 bases, and 4 bases stayed unmatched. Germline V gene data show CDR1 as MGHRA and CDR2 as YSYEKL. The CDR3 extends over 17 amino acids.

This clone was found a few times. The CDR3 reads CASSSGQSYEQYF. The CDR3 DNA follows: TGCGCCAGCAGCTCGGGACAGAGTTACGAGCAGTACTTC. The chain is built from TRBV5-1 and TRBJ2-7, with 7 bases lining up with TRBD1. CDR3 size: 13 residues. V shed 3 bases, J shed 4 bases, and the junction held 4 bases outside the gene matches. CDR1 and CDR2 from the germline V gene are SGHRS and YFSETQ.

This chain links TRBV9 with TRBJ1-1; maybe TRBD1 (6 bases). The CDR3 sequence is 15 residues long. Germline V gene lookup returns CDR1 SGDLS and CDR2 YYNGEE. V was pared by 1 base and J by 1 base, with 11 bases between. CDR3 protein: CASSVRGTQNTEAFF. DNA for the CDR3: TGTGCCAGCAGCGTACGTGGGACACAGAACACTGAAGCTTTCTTT.

Here the CDR3 DNA reads TGTGCCAGCAGTGTTAAACGGGAGGTTTTAGGGTACTTC. Translating it yields CASSVKREVLGYF. The chain couples TRBV2 to TRBJ2-4; 7 bases map to TRBD2. CDR1 and CDR2 from the germline V gene are SNHLY and FYNNEI. The CDR3 length is 13 residues. V shed 4 bases, J shed 15 bases, and the junction held 12 bases outside the gene matches. Looking up the rest from reference TRBV2 and TRBJ2-4 gives the full variable domain: EPEVTQTPSHQVTQMGQEVILRCVPISNHLYFYWYRQILGQKVEFLVSFYNNEISEKSEIFDDQFSVERPDGSNFTLKIRSTKLEDSAMYFCASSVKREVLGYFGAGTRLSVL.

The chain joins TRBV5-5 to TRBJ2-3, with a tentative D call TRBD1 (6 bases). In germline, CDR1 is SGHKS, CDR2 YYEKEE (reference sequence). Trimming left V 6 bases short and J 9 bases short, with 20 bases between. The CDR3 runs 14 residues. CDR3 nucleotides: TGTGCCAGCACTTCTCTTACAGGGAAAGGCACGCAGTATTTT. As protein: CASTSLTGKGTQYF. The variable domain in full, completed from reference TRBV5-5 and TRBJ2-3, reads DAGVTQSPTHLIKTRGQQVTLRCSPISGHKSVSWYQQVLGQGPQFIFQYYEKEERGRGNFPDRFSARQFPNYSSELNVNALLLGDSALYLCASTSLTGKGTQYFGPGTRLTVL.

This sequence joins TRBV7-2 and TRBJ2-5; D is uncertain. The germline CDR1 and CDR2 sequences are SGHTA and FQGNSA. Trimming shortened V by 5 bases and J by 7 bases, and 11 bases separated the two germline ends. The CDR3 sequence is 12 residues long. The CDR3 coding sequence is TGTGCCAGCAGCCCTTATACCGGGACCCAGTACTTC. It specifies CASSPYTGTQYF. Using reference TRBV7-2 and TRBJ2-5 for the parts outside the CDR3, the full variable domain is GAGVSQSPSNKVTEKGKDVELRCDPISGHTALYWYRQSLGQGLEFLIYFQGNSAPDKSGLPSDRFSAERTGGSVSTLTIQRTQQEDSAVYLCASSPYTGTQYFGPGTRLLVL.

This sequence joins TRBV18 and TRBJ2-7; maybe TRBD2 (6 bases). Per germline, CDR1 KGHSH and CDR2 LQKENI. V was pared by 2 bases and J by 4 bases, with 33 bases between. CDR3 size: 21 residues. The CDR3, as DNA: TGTGCCAGCTCACCAAGGAGTGGCGGGACCCTAAGTACGGGCTTTAAGTACGAGCAGTACTTC. This codes for CASSPRSGGTLSTGFKYEQYF.

This clone came up once. The chain combines TRBV7-3 with TRBJ2-3, with 9 bases aligning to TRBD2. J lost 5 bases, V lost 6 bases, and 12 bases had no gene match. CDR1 and CDR2 from the germline V gene are SGHTA and FQGTGA. This CDR3 region has 16 residues. CDR3 residues: CASSSGPSGTVDTQYF. CDR3 sequence (DNA): TGTGCCAGCAGTTCAGGGCCTAGCGGGACGGTAGATACGCAGTATTTT.

The count of this clone is one. J is TRBJ1-5 and V is TRBV19, with 7 bases that match TRBD1. Germline assignment: CDR1 LNHDA and CDR2 SQIVND (reference sequence). Trimming cost V 7 bases and J 5 bases; bases outside gene matches: 8. The CDR3 loop spans 14 amino acids. The CDR3 DNA follows: TGTGCCAGTACCCCCCGGACAGGCGATCAGCCCCAGCATTTT. This codes for CASTPRTGDQPQHF.

The rearrangement links TRBV10-3 to TRBJ1-3, with D uncertain. Trimming took 6 bases from V and 4 from J, leaving 13 bases between them. Germline V CDR1 and CDR2: ENHRY, SYGVKD. The CDR3 sequence is 14 residues long. CDR3 region: CAISGELPGNTIYF. In DNA form, the CDR3 reads TGTGCCATCAGCGGAGAGCTTCCAGGAAACACCATATATTTT.

The V gene is TRBV28, the J gene TRBJ2-4, with D maybe TRBD1 (5 bases). Germline CDR1 and CDR2: MDHEN and SYDVKM. With 5 bases removed from V and 1 base from J, the gap between germline ends came to 12 bases. This CDR3 is built from 15 residues. CDR3 region: CASSPKGIAKNIQYF. In nucleotides, the CDR3 is TGTGCCAGCAGTCCGAAGGGGATTGCCAAAAACATTCAGTACTTC.

This chain connects TRBV29-1 to TRBJ2-7; a possible D gene is TRBD1 (5 bases). Germline CDR1 SQVTM, CDR2 ANQGSEA. Between the trimmed V and J ends, which lost 7 bases and 0 bases, there was a span of 10 bases. This CDR3 spans 12 amino acids. The CDR3 bases are TGCAGCGCCGGTAGGGGCTCCTACGAGCAGTACTTC. This translates into CSAGRGSYEQYF.

This chain's CDR3 is CASSLGHNPYNEQFF. CDR3 coding DNA: TGTGCCAGCAGCCTGGGACACAACCCCTACAATGAGCAGTTCTTC. This chain links TRBV7-2 with TRBJ2-1, with D possibly being TRBD1 (6 bases). The CDR3 sequence is 15 residues long. The germline CDR1 and CDR2 sequences are SGHTA and FQGNSA. V was pared by 5 bases and J by 2 bases, with 13 bases between.